Following are 31 T cell receptor beta chains from one sample sequenced in a study of shared clonotypes between healthy human individuals (dated by TCRdb to about 2020). The library was obtained by the immunoSEQ multiplex PCR assay. TCRdb mirrors the immuneACCESS table, restricted to in-frame sequences. Some clones are absent from its copies; in checked studies, under half trace to an unresolved V gene, and the reason for the others is unknown. In this sample the table shows some 2.4 million clones, roughly 93% of which occur a single time. More than 0.35% of the sample rests with the top ten. The sample consisted of naive CD4+ T cells from PBMCs. Per the publication, the cell subset or site label means: CD45RA+ positively selected. The receptors derive from a man younger than 30 in good health. Some clones in this sample may be carry-over from other donors' samples.

This clone was recorded only once. The V call is TRBV6-1, the J call TRBJ2-7; 10 nucleotides line up with TRBD2. Germline assignment: CDR1 MNHNS and CDR2 SASEGT. The CDR3 spans 15 residues. V was clipped by 10 bases and J by 7 bases; unmatched bases: 16. The CDR3: CATTNLAGAQGEQYF. CDR3 coding DNA: TGTGCCACCACTAACCTAGCGGGAGCACAGGGGGAGCAGTACTTC.

The chain links TRBV28 to TRBJ2-7; tentative D call: TRBD1 (6 bases). Per germline, CDR1 MDHEN and CDR2 SYDVKM. Trimming cost V 6 bases and J 6 bases, with 27 bases left between them. The CDR3 is 17 amino acids. The CDR3 bases are TGTGCCAGCAGACGCAGGACCCAGGGGAATTGGTACGGCGAGCAGTACTTC. It translates to CASRRRTQGNWYGEQYF.

V usage is TRBV6-6 and J usage is TRBJ2-1; TRBD2 agrees at 8 bases. The CDR3 consists of 13 residues. Germline values: CDR1 MNHNY, CDR2 SVGAGI (reference sequence). V lost 1 base and J lost 9; bases outside the gene matches: 2. The CDR3 DNA reads TGTGCCAGCAGTTACTACGCGGGAGGTGAGCAGTTCTTC. This sequence encodes CASSYYAGGEQFF.

The chain employs TRBV18 and TRBJ2-7; D is uncertain. Germline CDR1 reads KGHSH; CDR2 reads LQKENI. The length of the CDR3 is 14 residues. V was pared by 2 bases and J by 9 bases, with 17 bases between. CDR3 sequence: CASSPDRRGSVQYF. The CDR3 DNA sequence: TGTGCCAGCTCACCAGACCGGAGAGGTTCGGTGCAGTACTTC.

This clone appeared once. The rearrangement joins TRBV2 to TRBJ2-1, with D unclear. This CDR3 has 12 residues. Deletions cut 5 bases from V and 10 bases from J, with 12 bases between. The germline CDR1 and CDR2 sequences are SNHLY and FYNNEI. This CDR3 reads CASSPAVGEQFF. The CDR3 DNA reads as TGTGCCAGCAGTCCCGCGGTGGGCGAGCAGTTCTTC.

Only a few counts were recorded for this clone. V gene TRBV2 combines with J gene TRBJ1-5; D is uncertain. The CDR3 runs 16 residues. Per the germline V gene, CDR1 is SNHLY and CDR2 is FYNNEI. Trimming left V 5 bases short and J 9 bases short, with 23 bases between. In DNA, the CDR3 is TGTGCCAGCAGTTTACACTCGGGCGTCCCAGGCGGGCCCCAGCATTTT. It codes for CASSLHSGVPGGPQHF. Combining the CDR3 with reference TRBV2 and TRBJ1-5 gives the whole variable domain EPEVTQTPSHQVTQMGQEVILRCVPISNHLYFYWYRQILGQKVEFLVSFYNNEISEKSEIFDDQFSVERPDGSNFTLKIRSTKLEDSAMYFCASSLHSGVPGGPQHFGDGTRLSIL.

On this clone itself: This CDR3 is also generated by other DNA sequences in the sample. The chain joins TRBV11-2 to TRBJ1-1, with D possibly matching TRBD1 (5 bases). Germline V lookup: CDR1 SGHAT, CDR2 FQNNGV. Between the trimmed V and J ends, which lost 1 base and 4 bases, there was a span of 7 bases. CDR3 length: 13 amino acids. Here the CDR3 DNA reads TGTGCCAGCAGCTTAGGGGGGGTCACTGAAGCTTTCTTT. It is translated as CASSLGGVTEAFF.

A remark on this clone: Within the sample, other DNA sequences also encode this same CDR3. V usage is TRBV11-2 and J usage is TRBJ1-1; D unresolved. In germline, CDR1 is SGHAT, CDR2 FQNNGV. With 6 bases removed from V and 1 base from J, the gap between germline ends came to 3 bases. The CDR3 length is 11 residues. CDR3 residues: CASSRNTEAFF. In DNA form, the CDR3 reads TGTGCCAGCAGTCGGAACACTGAAGCTTTCTTT.

The rearrangement uses TRBV28 and TRBJ1-1; possible D gene TRBD1, 5 bases. Per germline, CDR1 MDHEN and CDR2 SYDVKM. V lost 2 bases to trimming and J lost 1 base, with 14 bases between them. This CDR3 is built from 16 residues. The CDR3 loop is CASSLILGPTNTEAFF. In DNA form, the CDR3 reads TGTGCCAGCAGTTTAATATTGGGACCGACGAACACTGAAGCTTTCTTT.

This clone was seen a single time. The chain joins TRBV19 to TRBJ2-2, with 7 bases fitting TRBD2. CDR1 is LNHDA and CDR2 is SQIVND in the germline V gene (reference sequence). The J segment lost 1 base and the V segment lost 9 bases, leaving 14 bases of the junction unmatched. The CDR3 length is 17 residues. The CDR3 nucleotides read TGTGCCAGCCGGGGCGGGAGCGGGACCCAGAACACCGGGGAGCTGTTTTTT. Its translation: CASRGGSGTQNTGELFF.

Only one count was recorded for this clone. The chain is built from TRBV6-1 and TRBJ2-7; 12 bases align to TRBD2. Germline V gene data show CDR1 as MNHNS and CDR2 as SASEGT. This CDR3 has 19 residues. V lost 3 bases and J lost 1; bases outside the gene matches: 13. The CDR3 nucleotides are TGTGCCAGCAGTGATTGGCCGGGACTAGCGGGCGTCCGTTCCTACGAGCAGTACTTC. Its protein product is CASSDWPGLAGVRSYEQYF.

The J gene is TRBJ2-3, the V gene TRBV9, with D hard to call. Germline CDR1 reads SGDLS; CDR2 reads YYNGEE. This CDR3 contains 12 residues. V was pared by 4 bases and J by 6 bases, with 9 bases between. The DNA of the CDR3 is TGTGCCAGCAGCCCGCAACACGATACGCAGTATTTT. Its protein is CASSPQHDTQYF.

The chain combines TRBV12-5 with TRBJ1-2; 8 nucleotides align to TRBD1. J gave up 2 bases and V 0 bases, and 2 bases lay outside the gene matches. The CDR3 totals 15 residues. The germline V gene has CDR1 LGHNT and CDR2 FRNRAP. CDR3: CASGLVAGGNYGYTF. The DNA for the CDR3 is TGTGCTAGTGGTTTGGTAGCAGGGGGCAACTATGGCTACACCTTC.

The genes are TRBV28 and TRBJ2-2, with D hard to call. There are 16 residues in the CDR3. Germline V lookup: CDR1 MDHEN, CDR2 SYDVKM. V was cut by 6 bases and J by 0 bases, with 14 bases left in between. The CDR3 nucleotides read TGTGCCAGCAGCCCTGGAGCTGCACCGAACACCGGGGAGCTGTTTTTT. Encoded protein: CASSPGAAPNTGELFF.

The V call is TRBV5-1, the J call TRBJ2-1, with D perhaps given as TRBD1 or TRBD2 (6 bases each). The CDR3 totals 16 residues. V gave up 0 bases and J gave up 7 bases, with 17 bases separating them. Per germline, CDR1 SGHRS and CDR2 YFSETQ. The CDR3: CASSLAGAGVGNEQFF. The CDR3, as DNA: TGCGCCAGCAGCTTGGCGGGGGCAGGGGTCGGAAATGAGCAGTTCTTC. Supplemented by reference TRBV5-1 and TRBJ2-1, the full variable domain reads KAGVTQTPRYLIKTRGQQVTLSCSPISGHRSVSWYQQTPGQGLQFLFEYFSETQRNKGNFPGRFSGRQFSNSRSEMNVSTLELGDSALYLCASSLAGAGVGNEQFFGPGTRLTVL.

The chain joins TRBV7-2 to TRBJ2-3; D may correspond to TRBD1 or TRBD2 (6 bases each). CDR1 SGHTA and CDR2 FQGNSA come from the germline V gene. The CDR3 totals 13 residues. Trimming stripped 6 bases from V and 5 bases from J, with 12 bases between. This CDR3 is CASSTRGVDTQYF. The CDR3, as DNA: TGTGCCAGCAGTACTAGGGGGGTAGATACGCAGTATTTT. The entire variable domain, with the rest obtained from reference TRBV7-2 and TRBJ2-3, is as follows: GAGVSQSPSNKVTEKGKDVELRCDPISGHTALYWYRQSLGQGLEFLIYFQGNSAPDKSGLPSDRFSAERTGGSVSTLTIQRTQQEDSAVYLCASSTRGVDTQYFGPGTRLTVL.

The chain links TRBV14 to TRBJ2-7; 10 nucleotides align to TRBD1. Germline CDR1 and CDR2: SGHDN and FVKESK. The CDR3 is made up of 16 amino acids. Germline trimming cut 3 bases from V and 2 bases from J; bases unmatched to any gene: 7. Here the CDR3 reads CASSQYPGQGTYEQYF. The CDR3 DNA reads TGTGCCAGCAGCCAGTACCCGGGACAGGGGACCTACGAGCAGTACTTC. Full variable domain (outside the CDR3, taken from reference TRBV14 and TRBJ2-7): EAGVTQFPSHSVIEKGQTVTLRCDPISGHDNLYWYRRVMGKEIKFLLHFVKESKQDESGMPNNRFLAERTGGTYSTLKVQPAELEDSGVYFCASSQYPGQGTYEQYFGPGTRLTVT.

The chain links TRBV28 to TRBJ2-3, with D hard to call. Trimming removed 5 bases from V and 2 bases from J, with 17 bases in between. This CDR3 is 16 amino acids long. Germline lookup yields CDR1 MDHEN and CDR2 SYDVKM. In nucleotides, the CDR3 is TGTGCCAGCAGTCGGCCCGGCGGACCCAACACAGATACGCAGTATTTT. Protein sequence: CASSRPGGPNTDTQYF.

The rearrangement links TRBV11-2 to TRBJ1-2; no reliable D call. Between the trimmed V and J ends, which lost 1 base and 8 bases, there was a span of 11 bases. Germline V lookup: CDR1 SGHAT, CDR2 FQNNGV. This CDR3 is 13 amino acids long. The CDR3 nucleotides read TGTGCCAGCAGCTTAGGGCAATACGTCGGCTACACCTTC. It yields the protein CASSLGQYVGYTF.

The chain carries TRBV6-5 and TRBJ2-3; no firm D call. The CDR3 is 13 amino acids. Germline V CDR1 and CDR2: MNHEY, SVGAGI. The V and J ends lost 10 bases and 1 base respectively, with 12 bases between them. In DNA, the CDR3 is TGTGCCACTACGGTCCGGGGCACAGATACGCAGTATTTT. It translates to CATTVRGTDTQYF.

The chain has TRBV11-2 and TRBJ1-4; D not certain. Trimming removed 0 bases at V and 7 bases at J, with 12 bases between. Per the germline V gene, CDR1 is SGHAT and CDR2 is FQNNGV. The CDR3 sequence is 15 residues long. CDR3 in amino acids: CASSLDVGMGEKLFF. CDR3 DNA sequence: TGTGCCAGCAGCTTAGATGTGGGAATGGGTGAAAAACTGTTTTTT.

This chain links TRBV5-4 with TRBJ1-3; 8 bases match TRBD1. V was clipped by 0 bases and J by 0 bases; unmatched bases: 5. The length of the CDR3 is 17 residues. Germline V lookup: CDR1 SGHNT, CDR2 YYREEE (reference sequence). This chain's CDR3 is CASSLGGTGDSGNTIYF. The CDR3 bases are TGTGCCAGCAGCTTGGGCGGGACAGGCGACTCTGGAAACACCATATATTTT.

This chain uses TRBV29-1 with TRBJ2-5; D ambiguous. This CDR3 spans 12 amino acids. CDR1 and CDR2 (germline): SQVTM, ANQGSEA. CDR3 in amino acids: CSTTKGSETQYF. The CDR3 region has the DNA TGCAGTACAACGAAGGGTAGTGAGACCCAGTACTTC.

CDR3 DNA sequence: TGTGCCAGCAGGCATCCCGAGTACGAGCAGTACTTC. Translated: CASRHPEYEQYF. This chain joins TRBV28 and TRBJ2-7; D is ambiguous. There are 12 residues in the CDR3. Germline loops: CDR1 MDHEN, CDR2 SYDVKM. Trimming took 6 bases from V and 4 from J, leaving 10 bases between them. The whole variable domain, remainder taken from reference TRBV28 and TRBJ2-7, is DVKVTQSSRYLVKRTGEKVFLECVQDMDHENMFWYRQDPGLGLRLIYFSYDVKMKEKGDIPEGYSVSREKKERFSLILESASTNQTSMYLCASRHPEYEQYFGPGTRLTVT.

The J gene is TRBJ1-3, the V gene TRBV5-4; 8 bases line up with TRBD1. With 5 bases clipped from V and 3 bases from J, the junction kept 7 bases outside the gene matches. CDR1 and CDR2 (germline): SGHNT, YYREEE (reference sequence). This CDR3 is 15 amino acids long. The CDR3, as DNA: TGTGCCAGCAGTTCTATGACAGGGGATGGAAACACCATATATTTT. Translation: CASSSMTGDGNTIYF.

The gene calls are TRBV5-4 and TRBJ2-1, with a possible D match to TRBD2 (5 bases). V was pared by 6 bases and J by 3 bases, with 13 bases between. Germline V lookup: CDR1 SGHNT, CDR2 YYREEE (reference sequence). The CDR3 is 14 residues long. This CDR3 is CASTAGSGYNEQFF. CDR3 bases: TGTGCCAGCACCGCGGGTTCCGGCTACAATGAGCAGTTCTTC.

This rearrangement joins TRBV10-1 to TRBJ2-2; maybe TRBD1 (5 bases). The CDR3 extends over 15 amino acids. Trimming stripped 4 bases from V and 6 bases from J, with 15 bases between. Germline V gene lookup returns CDR1 WNHNN and CDR2 SYGVQD (reference sequence). This chain's CDR3 is CASSVKDTTPGELFF. The CDR3 coding sequence is TGCGCCAGCAGTGTCAAGGACACAACACCCGGGGAGCTGTTTTTT.

This clone was seen a single time. The V call is TRBV29-1, the J call TRBJ2-1; D is undetermined. Trimming left V 4 bases short and J 0 bases short, with 10 bases between. The CDR3 is made up of 14 amino acids. Germline CDR1 SQVTM, CDR2 ANQGSEA. CDR3 coding DNA: TGCAGCGTTGTCTTAGTGAGCTCCTACAATGAGCAGTTCTTC. This encodes CSVVLVSSYNEQFF.

The V call is TRBV10-3, the J call TRBJ1-1, with D possibly being TRBD1 (6 bases). The CDR3 totals 15 residues. CDR1 and CDR2 (germline): ENHRY, SYGVKD. Trimming removed 0 bases from V and 2 bases from J, with 10 bases in between. This chain's CDR3 is CAISESQGRNTEAFF. DNA for the CDR3: TGTGCCATCAGTGAGTCACAGGGAAGAAACACTGAAGCTTTCTTT.

V is TRBV7-8 and J is TRBJ2-7; D remains ambiguous. The germline V and J ends were trimmed by 5 bases and 7 bases, with 9 bases remaining between them. CDR1 SGHVS and CDR2 FQNEAQ come from the germline V gene. The CDR3 consists of 11 residues. CDR3: CASSPNSEQYF. CDR3 DNA sequence: TGTGCCAGCAGCCCTAACTCGGAGCAGTACTTC.

The chain carries TRBV6-5 and TRBJ2-7; a weak D match, TRBD1 (6 bases). Germline V lookup: CDR1 MNHEY, CDR2 SVGAGI. V was pared by 6 bases and J by 5 bases, with 11 bases between. The CDR3 has 12 residues. The CDR3 nucleotides are TGTGCCAGCAGAAACAGGGTTAACGAGCAGTACTTC. It specifies CASRNRVNEQYF.